Sequencing of this T cell receptor (beta chain) was carried out in a study of blood T cell repertoires in COVID-19. On the study more broadly: The study drew acute and convalescent COVID-19 samples from the United States, Italy and Spain. T cells, B-cell-depleted T cells, or PBMCs provided the cDNA or gDNA that served as material.

Produced via immunoSEQ multiplex PCR; TCRdb's table is partial and in-frame only. The table lists fewer than 300,000 clones, 90% of them singletons. The study drew participants aged 18 to 89 years from about two dozen US areas. The CDR3 totals 15 residues. Germline V lookup: CDR1 SGHTA, CDR2 FQGTGA. The V gene lost 5 bases and the J gene lost 6 bases, with 17 bases spanning the gap. The J gene is TRBJ2-1, the V gene TRBV7-3, with D unclear. The clonotype comes from a woman aged 30 to 39 who had recovered from COVID-19. The sample consisted of PBMCs or T cells enriched from blood (not recorded which). The CDR3 here is CASSPETFASNEQFF. The CDR3 nucleotides read TGTGCCAGCAGCCCCGAGACATTCGCCTCCAATGAGCAGTTCTTC.